The source of this T cell receptor beta chain is a study of blood T cell repertoires in COVID-19. Study context: Acute-phase and convalescent COVID-19 samples originated in the United States, Italy and Spain.

Study processing details: Amplification of reference gene primers was used by the study to estimate nucleated cell counts. Libraries were prepared by immunoSEQ multiplex PCR; TCRdb keeps only in-frame clonotypes and omits some of them. V and J calls and clone size follow that table, whereas D and trimming were derived from the DNA. Of over 250,000 clones listed, roughly 77% are singletons. Losses at the gene ends were 5 bases for V and 7 bases for J; bases not matched to a gene: 4. There are 14 residues in the CDR3. The germline CDR1 and CDR2 sequences are SGHVS and FQNEAQ. The clonotype was recovered from a woman of 80 years or more with acute or convalescent COVID-19. Sequencing was done on a sample of peripheral blood. This sequence joins TRBV7-8 and TRBJ1-6, with TRBD1 matching 8 bases. The CDR3 loop is CASSLTGDNSPLHF. The CDR3 DNA reads as TGTGCCAGCAGCCTGACAGGGGACAATTCACCCCTCCACTTT.